A selection of T cell receptor beta chains follows, all from one sample in a study of CD8 T cells in ankylosing spondylitis. Via MiXCR, TCRdb re-called the 5' RACE reads, giving one row per CDR3 protein. The sample records roughly 190,000 distinct CDR3 sequences, around 13% being singletons. The sample taken for sequencing was blood, either unsorted or a sorted T cell fraction (not recorded which). The source of these receptors is a male donor with ankylosing spondylitis or in good health (not recorded which). The CDR3 runs from the conserved cysteine through the conserved F or W. A D gene is named only where the DNA matches it firmly. Part of the rows lack a size; the others show once, few, many or a class for expanded clones.

TGCGCCAGCAGTCCCCGCGGCTCACTAGGCCAAGAGACCCAGTACTTC,CASSPRGSLGQETQYF,TRBJ2-5,TRBV5-1,once,NA
TGCAGCGTTCGCGGGGCGAGTGGCTACACCTTC,CSVRGASGYTF,TRBJ1-2,TRBV29-1,many,NA
TGCGCCAGCAGCCAAGATCCATCGATTGGCGAGCAGTACTTC,CASSQDPSIGEQYF,TRBJ2-7,TRBV4-1,NA,NA
TGTGCCAGCAGCCAAGATGTTAACACTGAAGCTTTCTTT,CASSQDVNTEAFF,TRBJ1-1,TRBV4-2,few,NA
TGTGCCAGCAGTTCCTCCCTGTATAGCAACTACGAGCAGTACTTC,CASSSSLYSNYEQYF,TRBJ2-7,TRBV12-3/TRBV12-4,many,NA
TGCGCCAGCAGTGAGAATACAGGGGGCGCAGATACGCAGTATTTT,CASSENTGGADTQYF,TRBJ2-3,TRBV10-1,few,TRBD1
TGCGCCAGCTCCCGGCGGGCCGACTTTACTAGCACAGATACGCAGTATTTT,CASSRRADFTSTDTQYF,TRBJ2-3,TRBV5-1,NA,NA
TGTGCCAGCAGTTTATGGGTTAATCACGAGCAGTACTTC,CASSLWVNHEQYF,TRBJ2-7,TRBV12-3/TRBV12-4,NA,NA
TGCGCCAGCAGTGAGTCGACTCGGGGGGACGAGCAGTACTTC,CASSESTRGDEQYF,TRBJ2-7,TRBV10-1,NA,TRBD2
TGCGCCAGCAGCCAAGATCAAGTGTTGGGGCAAGAGACCCAGTACTTC,CASSQDQVLGQETQYF,TRBJ2-5,TRBV4-1,NA,NA
TGCAGTGCTCTCCCCGCCCGGCGGGACAGCCTCTACGAGCAGTACTTC,CSALPARRDSLYEQYF,TRBJ2-7,TRBV20-1,NA,NA
TGCGCCAGCAGCCAAGTAGGGAGGGGGGAGCAGTACTTC,CASSQVGRGEQYF,TRBJ2-7,TRBV4-1,NA,NA
TGTGCCAGCTTGGGACTTCCCCTTGATACGCAGTATTTT,CASLGLPLDTQYF,TRBJ2-3,TRBV2,few,NA
TGCAGCGTGACCGGGACAGGACCTAATGAGCAGTTCTTC,CSVTGTGPNEQFF,TRBJ2-1,TRBV29-1,NA,TRBD1
TGCAGTGCTAGGCCTGGAGGGTCCTCTAAAGCTTTCTTT,CSARPGGSSKAFF,TRBJ1-1,TRBV20-1,NA,NA
TGTGCCAGCAGTCCTTGGGGGCCCGAGGGAAAGACCCAGTACTTC,CASSPWGPEGKTQYF,TRBJ2-5,TRBV12-3/TRBV12-4,many,NA
TGTGCCAGCAGTGACGATACTAGCGGGAGGTACAATGAGCAGTTCTTC,CASSDDTSGRYNEQFF,TRBJ2-1,TRBV6-4,few,TRBD2
TGTGCCAGCAGCTTAGGAGGGGGCAGGGAATTGGTATTC,CASSLGGGRELVF,TRBJ2-7,TRBV7-6,NA,TRBD1
TGCAGTGTCGAGGGGGGGCCCGAGCAGTACTTC,CSVEGGPEQYF,TRBJ2-7,TRBV20-1,NA,NA
TGCGCCAGCAGCCCTGGACCCATGAACACTGAAGCTTTCTTT,CASSPGPMNTEAFF,TRBJ1-1,TRBV5-1,many,NA
TGTGCCAGCAGCTTAGCGACGGGAGGATACAATGAGCAGTTCTTC,CASSLATGGYNEQFF,TRBJ2-1,TRBV7-8,NA,TRBD2
TGTGCCAGCAGCCAAGAACTAGCGGGAGGGCCATCAGATACGCAGTATTTT,CASSQELAGGPSDTQYF,TRBJ2-3,TRBV14,NA,TRBD2
TGTGCCAGCAGGACCCCGACAGATAACTATGGCTACACCTTC,CASRTPTDNYGYTF,TRBJ1-2,TRBV2,many,NA
TGTGCCAGCAGTCTCAGGGGAGGAGGCACTGAAGCTTTCTTT,CASSLRGGGTEAFF,TRBJ1-1,TRBV12-3/TRBV12-4,many,NA
TGTGCCAGCAGTGAACTCGGGCGAGGTGGCTACATCTTC,CASSELGRGGYIF,TRBJ1-2,TRBV25-1,NA,NA
TGTGCCGGGGGGGTCTCCTACAATGAGCAGTTCTTC,CAGGVSYNEQFF,TRBJ2-1,TRBV12-3/TRBV12-4,many,TRBD2
TGTGCCAGCAGTTTAGATCCCGGGACGGGGAACACTGAAGCTTTCTTT,CASSLDPGTGNTEAFF,TRBJ1-1,TRBV27,NA,NA
TGTGCCACCTTGACAGGGGTTCACGGCTACACCTTC,CATLTGVHGYTF,TRBJ1-2,TRBV27,few,TRBD1
TGTGCCAGCAGTTTTGGGACTAACACAGATACGCAGTATTTT,CASSFGTNTDTQYF,TRBJ2-3,TRBV27,NA,TRBD2
TGTGCCAGCAGTTTATCCCAGACTGCCGCTTCCTACGAGCAGTACTTC,CASSLSQTAASYEQYF,TRBJ2-7,TRBV27,many,NA
TGTGCCAGCAGTTACCCGGACACAGGAGCCTACGAGCAGTACTTC,CASSYPDTGAYEQYF,TRBJ2-7,TRBV6-2/TRBV6-3,few,NA
TGTGCCAGCAGTTTAAACTATGGCTACACCTTC,CASSLNYGYTF,TRBJ1-2,TRBV12-3/TRBV12-4,many,NA
TGTGCCAGCAGTTTGAGACAGGGGATCAACTATGGCTACACCTTC,CASSLRQGINYGYTF,TRBJ1-2,TRBV12-3/TRBV12-4,NA,TRBD1
TGTGCCAGCAGCTTCGGTTGGGGGTCCTACGAGCAGTACTTC,CASSFGWGSYEQYF,TRBJ2-7,TRBV7-2,NA,NA
TGTGCCTCCGGCAAGGGTGCTGAAGCTTTCTTT,CASGKGAEAFF,TRBJ1-1,TRBV6-5,NA,NA
TGCAGCGGGGCCGTGGACAGCCATCCCGAAGATACGCAGTATTTT,CSGAVDSHPEDTQYF,TRBJ2-3,TRBV29-1,many,NA
TGTGCCAGCAGCCCAGGGATGGGACTCCTCTCCTACAATGAGCAGTTCTTC,CASSPGMGLLSYNEQFF,TRBJ2-1,TRBV13,many,NA
TGTGCCAGCAGCTACGGGGGCAGGGATGTTTCAGATACGCAGTATTTT,CASSYGGRDVSDTQYF,TRBJ2-3,TRBV5-6,NA,NA
TGCAGTGCTAGAGATTGGAGCGAGACGAACACCGGGGAGCTGTTTTTT,CSARDWSETNTGELFF,TRBJ2-2,TRBV20-1,NA,NA
TGTGCCAGCAGCCCTCGGAGGGAACCAATCTATGGCTACACCTTC,CASSPRREPIYGYTF,TRBJ1-2,TRBV3-1,NA,NA
TGCGCCAGCAGCTCCACCCCTGTTGCGCCTGGGGCCAACGTCCTGACTTTC,CASSSTPVAPGANVLTF,TRBJ2-6,TRBV5-1,few,NA
TGTGCCAGCAGCCAGCCCGGGGACCCCAATGAGCAGTTCTTC,CASSQPGDPNEQFF,TRBJ2-1,TRBV3-1,NA,NA